These 18 T cell receptor beta chains were all obtained from the same sample, sequenced in a study of cytomegalovirus exposure and HLA in healthy donors. The primer mix had 60 Vbeta and 13 Jbeta primers. Produced via immunoSEQ multiplex PCR; TCRdb's table is partial and in-frame only. Of 110,000 to 150,000 clones listed, 77% are singletons. Sequencing was carried out using PBMCs. The source is a male donor in good health and CMV-seronegative.

V is TRBV7-9 and J is TRBJ2-7; weak D call: TRBD1 (7 bases). Germline loops: CDR1 SEHNR, CDR2 FQNEAQ (reference sequence). This CDR3 comprises 16 residues. Trimming left V 5 bases short and J 9 bases short, with 26 bases between. In nucleotides, the CDR3 is TGTGCCAGCAGCAAGGACGCCACAGCCAGGGGGGCCTTGCAGTACTTC. Encoded protein: CASSKDATARGALQYF.

This chain links TRBV7-9 with TRBJ2-5; D remains unclear. Germline-derived CDR1 and CDR2 are SEHNR and FQNEAQ (reference sequence). The ends were cut back, 4 bases at V and 3 bases at J, with 3 bases in the middle. The CDR3 extends over 11 amino acids. The CDR3 bases are TGTGCCAGCAGCTCAGAAGAGACCCAGTACTTC. Its protein is CASSSEETQYF.

The chain has TRBV6-4 and TRBJ1-4; 8 nucleotides line up with TRBD1. The CDR3 totals 19 residues. The germline CDR1 and CDR2 sequences are MRHNA and SNTAGT. The ends lost 7 bases at V and 0 bases at J; junction bases unmatched: 16. CDR3 coding DNA: TGTGCCAGCACTTTACCCCTCGGGACAGGATCCCCAACTAATGAAAAACTGTTTTTT. Its protein product is CASTLPLGTGSPTNEKLFF.

V usage is TRBV6-4 and J usage is TRBJ2-1; 7 bases match TRBD2. There are 16 residues in the CDR3. The V and J ends lost 4 bases and 2 bases, in that order; junction bases with no gene match: 8. The germline V gene has CDR1 MRHNA and CDR2 SNTAGT. CDR3 loop: CASSGESGIPYNEQFF. CDR3 nucleotide sequence: TGTGCCAGCAGTGGGGAGAGCGGGATCCCCTACAATGAGCAGTTCTTC.

V usage is TRBV19 and J usage is TRBJ2-3; 10 bases line up with TRBD2. This CDR3 has 15 residues. The germline gives CDR1 LNHDA, CDR2 SQIVND (reference sequence). With 6 bases clipped from V and 2 bases from J, the junction kept 5 bases outside the gene matches. CDR3 protein: CASSSSGSYTDTQYF. The CDR3 DNA is TGTGCCAGTAGCTCTAGCGGGAGCTACACAGATACGCAGTATTTT.

This chain joins TRBV30 and TRBJ2-7; the match to TRBD2 covers 8 bases. The trim removed 3 bases at V and 6 bases at J, leaving 10 bases unmatched. CDR1 GTSNPN and CDR2 SVGIG come from the germline V gene (reference sequence). The length of the CDR3 is 14 residues. The CDR3 DNA reads as TGTGCCTGGAGCCCAACGGGAGGGCCCCGCGAGCAGTACTTC. Its protein is CAWSPTGGPREQYF.

This chain joins TRBV7-2 and TRBJ1-1, with 9 bases that match TRBD1. CDR3 length equals 16 residues. Trimming at V came to 8 bases and at J to 2 bases, leaving 12 bases not matched to a gene. Germline V lookup: CDR1 SGHTA, CDR2 FQGNSA. CDR3 protein: CASSKQGAVRNTEAFF. The CDR3 nucleotides are TGTGCCAGCTCCAAACAGGGGGCTGTGAGAAACACTGAAGCTTTCTTT.

CDR3 protein: CASSLWTSNTGELFF. CDR3 sequence (DNA): TGTGCCAGCAGTTTATGGACATCGAACACCGGGGAGCTGTTTTTT. The chain uses TRBV27 and TRBJ2-2; D might be TRBD1 (5 bases). Germline-derived CDR1 and CDR2 are MNHEY and SMNVEV (reference sequence). V was clipped by 1 base and J by 0 bases, with 6 bases between them. CDR3 size: 15 residues.

This chain connects TRBV25-1 to TRBJ1-2, with TRBD1 identical over 7 bases. This CDR3 has 13 amino acids. The germline V gene has CDR1 MGHDK and CDR2 SYGVNS. V trimming: 6 bases; J trimming: 7 bases; junction bases outside the gene matches: 8. The CDR3 spells CASSKGANAGYTF. The CDR3 region has the DNA TGTGCCAGCAGCAAGGGGGCGAATGCTGGCTACACCTTC.

This chain joins TRBV18 and TRBJ2-5; D gene uncertain. Between the trimmed V and J ends, which lost 6 bases and 0 bases, there was a span of 5 bases. CDR3 length equals 12 residues. CDR1 is KGHSH and CDR2 is LQKENI in the germline V gene. CDR3 nucleotides: TGTGCCAGCTCCGAGTACCAAGAGACCCAGTACTTC. Its protein product is CASSEYQETQYF.

The rearrangement links TRBV19 to TRBJ1-6; maybe TRBD1 (5 bases). CDR1 and CDR2 (germline): LNHDA, SQIVND (reference sequence). This CDR3 is built from 14 residues. Trimming stripped 5 bases from V and 7 bases from J, with 12 bases between. CDR3 nucleotides: TGTGCCAGTAGTGGGGGAGGGAGGAATTCACCCCTCCACTTT. Its translation is CASSGGGRNSPLHF.

The V call is TRBV14, the J call TRBJ2-1; 11 nucleotides agree with TRBD2. The CDR3 is made up of 16 amino acids. The germline gives CDR1 SGHDN, CDR2 FVKESK. V lost 2 bases, J lost 4 bases, and 4 bases stayed unmatched. The CDR3 DNA sequence: TGTGCCAGCAGCCAATCCGGACTAGCGGGTTACAATGAGCAGTTCTTC. This gives the protein CASSQSGLAGYNEQFF.

V gene TRBV25-1 combines with J gene TRBJ1-6; 7 bases align to TRBD1. V lost 8 bases and J lost 7; bases outside the gene matches: 5. Germline CDR1 MGHDK, CDR2 SYGVNS. The length of the CDR3 is 13 residues. The CDR3 DNA sequence: TGTGCCAGCCACAGGGGAAGGAATTCACCCCTCCACTTT. Its protein product is CASHRGRNSPLHF.

This rearrangement joins TRBV19 to TRBJ2-3; no reliable D call. The CDR3 contains 15 residues. Looked up from germline, CDR1 is LNHDA and CDR2 is SQIVND (reference sequence). V lost 3 bases and J lost 0, with 10 bases in between. CDR3 sequence (DNA): TGTGCCAGTAGTATCTCTTTAGCCAGCACAGATACGCAGTATTTT. Its translation: CASSISLASTDTQYF. Filled out from reference TRBV19 and TRBJ2-3, the complete variable domain reads DGGITQSPKYLFRKEGQNVTLSCEQNLNHDAMYWYRQDPGQGLRLIYYSQIVNDFQKGDIAEGYSVSREKKESFPLTVTSAQKNPTAFYLCASSISLASTDTQYFGPGTRLTVL.

The chain couples TRBV19 to TRBJ1-4; D possibly corresponds to TRBD1 (6 bases). CDR3 length equals 14 residues. Germline lookup yields CDR1 LNHDA and CDR2 SQIVND (reference sequence). V was trimmed by 6 bases and J by 3 bases, leaving 11 bases between them. The DNA of the CDR3 is TGTGCCAGTAGCACGGGACACCCTAATGAAAAACTGTTTTTT. Its protein is CASSTGHPNEKLFF.

This clone has just a few counts. The chain combines TRBV12-2 with TRBJ1-2; the table's TRBD1 call for D was not verified on the DNA. TRBV12-2 is noted as a pseudogene. The CDR3 extends over 17 amino acids. CDR3 nucleotide sequence: TGTGCAAGTCGCTTACCAAGAGACAGAGTAATTAACTATGGCTACACCTTC. Encoded protein: CASRLPRDRVINYGYTF.

V and J are TRBV19 and TRBJ1-2; possible D gene TRBD1, 6 bases. The V end lost 6 bases, the J end lost 4 bases, and 15 bases lay between the germline ends. CDR3 size: 14 residues. Germline V CDR1 and CDR2: LNHDA, SQIVND (reference sequence). The CDR3, as DNA: TGTGCCAGTAGGTCTTGGACAGCAGTCTATGGCTACACCTTC. Encoded protein: CASRSWTAVYGYTF.

CDR3 sequence reads: CASSQHPDPEAPYEQYF. CDR3 nucleotide sequence: TGCGCCAGCAGCCAACACCCGGACCCGGAGGCACCCTACGAGCAGTACTTC. The rearrangement uses TRBV4-1 and TRBJ2-7, with D tentatively TRBD2 (5 bases). Germline loops: CDR1 MGHRA, CDR2 YSYEKL. Trimming took off 2 bases at V and 2 bases at J, with 19 bases between the two ends. CDR3 size: 17 residues.